Following are 29 T cell receptor beta chains from one sample sequenced in a study of OX40 agonist ivuxolimab in advanced cancers. Sequencing was performed with immunoSEQ multiplex PCR; in TCRdb, only in-frame clones are kept and a portion is missing. This sample has approximately 50,000 clones, with around nine tenths found just once. The input for sequencing was CD4+ or CD8+ T cells sorted from blood, taken in a trial of the OX40 agonist ivuxolimab. These receptors all stem from an adult with an advanced solid tumor such as melanoma, head and neck, liver or kidney cancer.

The V gene is TRBV6-5, the J gene TRBJ2-7; tentatively, D is TRBD1 or TRBD2 (5 bases each). Trimming removed 2 bases from V and 11 bases from J, with 19 bases in between. Germline assignment: CDR1 MNHEY and CDR2 SVGAGI. The length of the CDR3 is 14 residues. For the CDR3, the DNA is TGTGCCAGCAGTTACAGCGGTCAGGGAATGGGAGAGTACTTC. Protein product: CASSYSGQGMGEYF.

The CDR3 sequence: CATAKRGNTDTQYF. The CDR3 DNA follows: TGTGCCACCGCCAAGCGGGGTAACACAGATACGCAGTATTTT. This chain links TRBV19 with TRBJ2-3; 7 positions match TRBD2. This CDR3 comprises 14 residues. Per the germline V gene, CDR1 is LNHDA and CDR2 is SQIVND (reference sequence). The V segment lost 10 bases and the J segment 2 bases; nucleotides outside the gene matches: 9.

This clone occurred a few times. The J gene is TRBJ2-1, the V gene TRBV4-1; D is possibly TRBD1 or TRBD2 (6 bases each). V was shortened by 0 bases and J by 4 bases, with 19 bases between the two germline ends. CDR1 is MGHRA, CDR2 YSYEKL, per germline. The CDR3 runs 18 residues. CDR3 amino acids: CASSQDLIKGEDYNEQFF. The CDR3 DNA reads as TGCGCCAGCAGCCAAGATCTCATTAAGGGGGAGGATTACAATGAGCAGTTCTTC.

The rearrangement joins TRBV5-1 to TRBJ2-3; 7 bases fit TRBD2. Germline V gene lookup returns CDR1 SGHRS and CDR2 YFSETQ. This CDR3 region has 16 residues. The trim removed 2 bases at V and 5 bases at J, leaving 11 bases unmatched. CDR3 protein: CASSLGAGVVIDTQYF. The CDR3, as DNA: TGCGCCAGCAGCTTAGGGGCGGGAGTTGTTATAGATACGCAGTATTTT.

The chain is built from TRBV30 and TRBJ2-3; D is uncertain. Germline V lookup: CDR1 GTSNPN, CDR2 SVGIG (reference sequence). The CDR3 has 12 amino acids. The V and J ends lost 1 base and 2 bases respectively, with 4 bases between them. CDR3 protein: CAWSGDTDTQYF. CDR3 in DNA: TGTGCCTGGAGTGGGGACACAGATACGCAGTATTTT.

The rearrangement uses TRBV5-5 and TRBJ2-4; D ambiguous. Germline loops: CDR1 SGHKS, CDR2 YYEKEE (reference sequence). The ends were cut back, 3 bases at V and 0 bases at J, with 16 bases in the middle. The CDR3 loop spans 17 amino acids. The CDR3: CASSWGTGLGAKNIQYF. The CDR3 DNA follows: TGTGCCAGCAGCTGGGGAACGGGCTTAGGAGCCAAAAACATTCAGTACTTC.

The genes are TRBV4-1 and TRBJ1-2; D is uncertain. This CDR3 is 14 amino acids long. With 1 base removed from V and 4 bases from J, the gap between germline ends came to 10 bases. Germline CDR1 and CDR2: MGHRA and YSYEKL. The CDR3 DNA is TGCGCCAGCAGCCAAGGTGCCAGTTCCTATGGCTACACCTTC. Residues: CASSQGASSYGYTF.

The rearrangement links TRBV7-9 to TRBJ1-1; D is ambiguous. Trimming removed 1 base at V and 1 base at J, with 4 bases between. This CDR3 spans 13 amino acids. CDR1 is SEHNR and CDR2 is FQNEAQ in the germline V gene (reference sequence). Here the CDR3 reads CASSLGKNTEAFF. The CDR3 coding sequence is TGTGCCAGCAGCTTAGGCAAGAACACTGAAGCTTTCTTT. Full variable domain (rest looked up from reference TRBV7-9 and TRBJ1-1): DTGVSQNPRHKITKRGQNVTFRCDPISEHNRLYWYRQTLGQGPEFLTYFQNEAQLEKSRLLSDRFSAERPKGSFSTLEIQRTEQGDSAMYLCASSLGKNTEAFFGQGTRLTVV.

This clone was observed a few times. The chain uses TRBV6-5 and TRBJ2-1, with D possibly being TRBD2 (6 bases). Germline lookup yields CDR1 MNHEY and CDR2 SVGAGI. This CDR3 has 12 amino acids. V shed 4 bases and J shed 8 bases, with 9 bases lying between them. In nucleotides, the CDR3 is TGTGCCAGCAGTTCCTCGGGGGATGAGCAGTTCTTC. This translates into CASSSSGDEQFF.

The gene calls are TRBV6-6 and TRBJ1-1; no definite D call. The CDR3 runs 12 residues. From germline, CDR1 is MNHNY and CDR2 SVGAGI (reference sequence). The V and J ends lost 2 bases and 3 bases respectively, with 4 bases between them. CDR3 loop: CASSYGDTEAFF. The CDR3 DNA follows: TGTGCCAGCAGTTACGGGGACACTGAAGCTTTCTTT.

This chain uses TRBV19 with TRBJ1-2; tentatively, D is TRBD1 (5 bases). The germline V gene encodes CDR1 LNHDA and CDR2 SQIVND (reference sequence). The CDR3 is 13 residues long. The V end was cut by 3 bases, the J end by 3 bases, with 8 bases between. Here the CDR3 DNA reads TGTGCCAGTAGTATTCGACAGTACTATGGCTACACCTTC. Translation gives CASSIRQYYGYTF.

The J gene is TRBJ1-1, the V gene TRBV7-9; D is possibly TRBD1 (6 bases). The CDR3 is 14 residues long. V was shortened by 3 bases and J by 7 bases, with 15 bases between the two germline ends. The germline CDR1 and CDR2 sequences are SEHNR and FQNEAQ (reference sequence). CDR3 coding DNA: TGTGCCAGCAGCTTGGATACAGGGAGGGGTGAAGCTTTCTTT. Amino acids: CASSLDTGRGEAFF.

In regard to this clone: Its ends do not fully match the called genes, so a read error is possible. The V call is TRBV7-7, the J call TRBJ2-3; 7 bases are shared with TRBD2. In germline, CDR1 is SSHAT, CDR2 FNYEAQ (reference sequence). The CDR3 is made up of 15 amino acids. The CDR3 is CASSPIRRETDTQYF. The CDR3 nucleotides read TGTGCTAGCAGCCCGATACGGCGGGAGACAGATACGCAGTATTTT.

This chain links TRBV9 with TRBJ2-3; TRBD2 is a possible D gene (5 bases). Germline CDR1 SGDLS, CDR2 YYNGEE. The ends were cut back, 4 bases at V and 2 bases at J, with 11 bases in the middle. The length of the CDR3 is 14 residues. CDR3 protein: CASSPGINTDTQYF. The CDR3 nucleotides are TGTGCCAGCAGCCCCGGGATTAACACAGATACGCAGTATTTT.

The sample holds a few counts of this clone. The chain recombines TRBV5-4 with TRBJ1-3; D is unresolved. The V end was cut by 0 bases, the J end by 1 base, with 11 bases between. Looked up from germline, CDR1 is SGHNT and CDR2 is YYREEE (reference sequence). The CDR3 sequence is 16 residues long. The CDR3 is CASSLDGPLSGNTIYF. CDR3 nucleotides: TGTGCCAGCAGCTTGGACGGCCCCCTGTCTGGAAACACCATATATTTT.

This chain connects TRBV2 to TRBJ2-5; a possible D gene is TRBD1 (5 bases). The CDR3 length is 12 residues. Germline CDR1 and CDR2: SNHLY and FYNNEI. V was shortened by 4 bases and J by 7 bases, with 10 bases between the two germline ends. CDR3 in amino acids: CASSGGSGTQYF. In DNA, the CDR3 is TGTGCCAGCAGTGGGGGCTCGGGGACCCAGTACTTC.

The genes are TRBV23-1 and TRBJ1-5; 7 positions agree with TRBD1. TRBV23-1 is identified as an open reading frame with a role that is uncertain. The CDR3 spans 15 residues. V lost 7 bases to trimming and J lost 1 base; unmatched junction nucleotides: 7. CDR3 protein: CASTQGDLSNQPQHF. The CDR3 DNA is TGCGCCAGCACCCAGGGGGATCTGAGCAATCAGCCCCAGCATTTT.

The chain uses TRBV5-1 and TRBJ2-7, with 8 bases that match TRBD2. There are 12 residues in the CDR3. Germline CDR1 reads SGHRS; CDR2 reads YFSETQ. V shed 9 bases, J shed 1 base, and the junction held 3 bases outside the gene matches. This CDR3 reads CATERESYEQYF. The CDR3 DNA sequence: TGCGCCACAGAGCGGGAGTCCTACGAGCAGTACTTC. The variable domain in full, completed from reference TRBV5-1 and TRBJ2-7, reads KAGVTQTPRYLIKTRGQQVTLSCSPISGHRSVSWYQQTPGQGLQFLFEYFSETQRNKGNFPGRFSGRQFSNSRSEMNVSTLELGDSALYLCATERESYEQYFGPGTRLTVT.

J is TRBJ1-1 and V is TRBV10-3, with D possibly TRBD1 on 5 matching bases. Deletions cut 0 bases from V and 1 base from J, with 15 bases between. The CDR3 loop spans 17 amino acids. CDR1 is ENHRY, CDR2 SYGVKD, per germline. CDR3 bases: TGTGCCATCAGTGAGTCCGGCAGGGAAGTTGGGAACACTGAAGCTTTCTTT. This codes for CAISESGREVGNTEAFF.

CDR3 sequence (DNA): TGTGCCAGCAGTTACCGGGGTACCCAGTACTTC. Translating gives CASSYRGTQYF. This sequence joins TRBV6-6 and TRBJ2-5, with D maybe TRBD2 (5 bases). This CDR3 comprises 11 residues. The ends were cut back, 2 bases at V and 8 bases at J, with 6 bases in the middle. Looked up from germline, CDR1 is MNHNY and CDR2 is SVGAGI (reference sequence).

The gene calls are TRBV12-2 and TRBJ1-1; the D call TRBD1 from the table was never checked on the DNA. TRBV12-2 has pseudogene status. This CDR3 has 15 residues. For the CDR3, the DNA is TGTGCAAGTCGCTTAGGACAGGGAGGGAACACTGAAGCTTTCTTT. Translation gives CASRLGQGGNTEAFF.

The rearrangement links TRBV2 to TRBJ2-3; D ambiguous. The germline CDR1 and CDR2 sequences are SNHLY and FYNNEI. The CDR3 length is 16 residues. Trimming removed 3 bases at V and 0 bases at J, with 13 bases between. The CDR3: CASSERLSPSTDTQYF. The CDR3, as DNA: TGTGCCAGCAGTGAGAGACTCTCACCTAGCACAGATACGCAGTATTTT.

The CDR3 DNA follows: TGTGCCAGCAGCTCGTCCGCGCTAGCGGGAGGAGTAGAGACCCAGTACTTC. This encodes CASSSSALAGGVETQYF. The chain uses TRBV7-8 and TRBJ2-5, with 11 bases that match TRBD2. Trimming at V came to 4 bases and at J to 4 bases, leaving 11 bases not matched to a gene. Germline V gene sequence: CDR1 SGHVS, CDR2 FQNEAQ. The CDR3 contains 17 residues.

The V and J genes are TRBV18 and TRBJ2-7; D may be TRBD2 (5 bases). Germline CDR1 reads KGHSH; CDR2 reads LQKENI. Trimming cost V 3 bases and J 3 bases, with 6 bases left between them. The CDR3 covers 12 residues. As DNA, the CDR3 is TGTGCCAGCTCACCGGGGAGCTACGAGCAGTACTTC. It encodes CASSPGSYEQYF.

The chain combines TRBV5-1 with TRBJ2-5; possible D gene TRBD1, 6 bases. The V gene's germline CDR1 is SGHRS and CDR2 YFSETQ. V was cut by 0 bases and J by 2 bases, with 17 bases left in between. This CDR3 spans 17 amino acids. The CDR3 here is CASSLVLSGDGQETQYF. DNA for the CDR3: TGCGCCAGCAGCTTGGTGTTGTCAGGGGATGGGCAAGAGACCCAGTACTTC.

The V gene is TRBV27, the J gene TRBJ2-5; 7 bases fit TRBD2. Germline CDR1 is MNHEY and CDR2 is SMNVEV (reference sequence). This CDR3 is 15 amino acids long. Germline trimming cut 5 bases from V and 5 bases from J; bases unmatched to any gene: 11. The CDR3, as DNA: TGTGCCAGCAGTGGTGCGGGAGAGGCGAGGGAGACCCAGTACTTC. The encoded protein is CASSGAGEARETQYF.

The CDR3 region has the DNA TGTGCCAGCAGCCCAATTCGGACAGGGGATTCGACTAGCGGGAGGTATGAGCAGTTCTTC. Translating gives CASSPIRTGDSTSGRYEQFF. The chain carries TRBV28 and TRBJ2-1, with 13 bases fitting TRBD2. The CDR3 spans 20 residues. V dropped 6 bases and J dropped 8; count of bases not matched to a gene: 22. The germline V gene encodes CDR1 MDHEN and CDR2 SYDVKM.

The chain recombines TRBV5-5 with TRBJ2-7; D not resolved. CDR3 length: 14 amino acids. The germline V gene encodes CDR1 SGHKS and CDR2 YYEKEE (reference sequence). V lost 0 bases, J lost 0 bases, and 7 bases lay in between. CDR3 DNA sequence: TGTGCCAGCAGCTTGGAACTCCACTCCTACGAGCAGTACTTC. Translating it yields CASSLELHSYEQYF.

The rearrangement links TRBV5-1 to TRBJ2-5; 8 positions agree with TRBD2. Germline CDR1 reads SGHRS; CDR2 reads YFSETQ. The CDR3 is 14 residues long. After removal of 0 bases from V and 3 bases from J, the junction contained 1 base not matched to a gene. CDR3 coding DNA: TGCGCCAGCAGCTTGGAAGCGGGAGAAGAGACCCAGTACTTC. Amino acids: CASSLEAGEETQYF.